The 12 T cell receptor beta chains below were found in one sample sequenced in a study of CD8 T cells in Susac syndrome. Random hexamers were used to reverse transcribe the RNA input (about 0.5 to 1 ug). TCRdb re-analysed the immunoSEQ multiplex PCR reads in MiXCR, keeping a single row per CDR3 protein. The sample carries about 190,000 distinct CDR3 sequences, roughly 92% recorded once. Sequencing was performed on CD4+ T cells from PBMCs. Receptors originate from a human donor in good health.

The chain employs TRBV12-3 or TRBV12-4 and TRBJ1-5; a possible D gene is TRBD1 (5 bases). Trimming removed 4 bases at V and 5 bases at J, with 12 bases between. The CDR3 is made up of 14 amino acids. CDR3 DNA sequence: TGTGCCAGCAGTTGGACAAATATGGATCAGCCCCAGCATTTT. Protein product: CASSWTNMDQPQHF.

This chain connects TRBV5-1 to TRBJ2-5, with 14 bases fitting TRBD2. The V and J ends lost 4 bases and 5 bases, in that order; junction bases with no gene match: 13. The CDR3 has 18 amino acids. Germline V gene data show CDR1 as SGHRS and CDR2 as YFSETQ. The CDR3: CASSPRVPTSGGAETQYF. CDR3 DNA sequence: TGCGCCAGCAGCCCACGAGTCCCGACTAGCGGGGGGGCGGAGACCCAGTACTTC.

The rearrangement joins TRBV5-6 to TRBJ2-1, with a possible D match to TRBD2 (5 bases). Trimming removed 4 bases from V and 0 bases from J, with 23 bases in between. The CDR3 runs to 19 residues. Germline V CDR1 and CDR2: SGHDT, YYEEEE. The CDR3 DNA follows: TGTGCCAGCAGCATGATGGTCGGGGAAAGTCTGAGCTCCTACAATGAGCAGTTCTTC. Residues: CASSMMVGESLSSYNEQFF.

The table lists this clonotype with a few counts. The chain links TRBV6-5 to TRBJ2-4; no clear D. The CDR3 is 13 amino acids. Trimming cost V 0 bases and J 7 bases, with 7 bases left between them. CDR1 is MNHEY, CDR2 SVGAGI, per germline. CDR3 in amino acids: CASSYSEDNIQYF. The DNA for the CDR3 is TGTGCCAGCAGTTACTCGGAAGATAACATTCAGTACTTC.

V and J are TRBV7-2 and TRBJ1-2, with D possibly matching TRBD1 (5 bases). Germline CDR1 SGHTA, CDR2 FQGNSA. Trimming removed 5 bases at V and 7 bases at J, with 11 bases between. This CDR3 spans 12 amino acids. The DNA of the CDR3 is TGTGCCAGCAGCGAGGGGTTTGGTGGCTACACCTTC. Amino acid sequence: CASSEGFGGYTF.

The rearrangement joins TRBV30 to TRBJ2-1, with 8 bases identical to TRBD2. The ends lost 7 bases at V and 4 bases at J; junction bases unmatched: 6. The CDR3 spans 13 residues. Germline V lookup: CDR1 GTSNPN, CDR2 SVGIG (reference sequence). In DNA, the CDR3 is TGTGCCTCGGCGGGGGGCGGTTACAATGAGCAGTTCTTC. It yields the protein CASAGGGYNEQFF.

The chain has TRBV6-6 and TRBJ1-2; D not resolved. The CDR3 has 14 amino acids. The V gene lost 2 bases and the J gene lost 3 bases, with 10 bases spanning the gap. CDR1 is MNHNY and CDR2 is SVGAGI in the germline V gene (reference sequence). CDR3 residues: CASSYGVGYYGYTF. The CDR3 coding sequence is TGTGCCAGCAGTTACGGGGTGGGGTACTATGGCTACACCTTC.

The chain has TRBV29-1 and TRBJ1-2, with 7 nucleotides matching TRBD1. The CDR3 sequence is 13 residues long. Germline CDR1 SQVTM, CDR2 ANQGSEA. Trimming took 7 bases from V and 8 from J; bases not matched to a gene: 13. Here the CDR3 DNA reads TGCAGCGCCGAGGGCAGGGGGTCACAGGGCTACACCTTC. This encodes CSAEGRGSQGYTF.

The chain is built from TRBV20-1 and TRBJ2-3; D is undetermined. The V end lost 2 bases, the J end lost 5 bases, and 14 bases lay between the germline ends. The V gene's germline CDR1 is DFQATT and CDR2 SNEGSKA (reference sequence). This CDR3 comprises 14 residues. CDR3 residues: CSARNLLRVDTQYF. The CDR3 DNA reads as TGCAGTGCTAGAAACCTCCTTCGGGTAGATACGCAGTATTTT.

J is TRBJ2-2 and V is TRBV6-5; D remains unclear. V dropped 5 bases and J dropped 0 bases, with 7 bases sitting between them. Per germline, CDR1 MNHEY and CDR2 SVGAGI. This CDR3 has 14 residues. The CDR3 here is CASSTRSNTGELFF. The CDR3 DNA is TGTGCCAGCAGTACTCGTTCGAACACCGGGGAGCTGTTTTTT.

To note about this clonotype: The junction differs from germline at one of its ends, possibly a read error. The chain has TRBV18 and TRBJ1-5; no clear D. The CDR3 runs to 14 residues. Germline CDR1 and CDR2: KGHSH and LQKENI. The CDR3 sequence is CANSTLNGNQPQHF. As DNA, the CDR3 is TGTGCCAACTCAACTTTGAACGGGAATCAGCCCCAGCATTTT.

The gene calls are TRBV6-2 or TRBV6-3 and TRBJ1-1; possibly TRBD1 for D (5 bases). The V gene lost 0 bases and the J gene lost 10 bases, with 18 bases spanning the gap. CDR1 MNHEY and CDR2 SVGEGT come from the germline V gene. The length of the CDR3 is 15 residues. CDR3 amino acids: CASSYSGWGKYRAFF. The CDR3 DNA reads as TGTGCCAGCAGTTACTCGGGCTGGGGGAAATATCGAGCTTTCTTT.